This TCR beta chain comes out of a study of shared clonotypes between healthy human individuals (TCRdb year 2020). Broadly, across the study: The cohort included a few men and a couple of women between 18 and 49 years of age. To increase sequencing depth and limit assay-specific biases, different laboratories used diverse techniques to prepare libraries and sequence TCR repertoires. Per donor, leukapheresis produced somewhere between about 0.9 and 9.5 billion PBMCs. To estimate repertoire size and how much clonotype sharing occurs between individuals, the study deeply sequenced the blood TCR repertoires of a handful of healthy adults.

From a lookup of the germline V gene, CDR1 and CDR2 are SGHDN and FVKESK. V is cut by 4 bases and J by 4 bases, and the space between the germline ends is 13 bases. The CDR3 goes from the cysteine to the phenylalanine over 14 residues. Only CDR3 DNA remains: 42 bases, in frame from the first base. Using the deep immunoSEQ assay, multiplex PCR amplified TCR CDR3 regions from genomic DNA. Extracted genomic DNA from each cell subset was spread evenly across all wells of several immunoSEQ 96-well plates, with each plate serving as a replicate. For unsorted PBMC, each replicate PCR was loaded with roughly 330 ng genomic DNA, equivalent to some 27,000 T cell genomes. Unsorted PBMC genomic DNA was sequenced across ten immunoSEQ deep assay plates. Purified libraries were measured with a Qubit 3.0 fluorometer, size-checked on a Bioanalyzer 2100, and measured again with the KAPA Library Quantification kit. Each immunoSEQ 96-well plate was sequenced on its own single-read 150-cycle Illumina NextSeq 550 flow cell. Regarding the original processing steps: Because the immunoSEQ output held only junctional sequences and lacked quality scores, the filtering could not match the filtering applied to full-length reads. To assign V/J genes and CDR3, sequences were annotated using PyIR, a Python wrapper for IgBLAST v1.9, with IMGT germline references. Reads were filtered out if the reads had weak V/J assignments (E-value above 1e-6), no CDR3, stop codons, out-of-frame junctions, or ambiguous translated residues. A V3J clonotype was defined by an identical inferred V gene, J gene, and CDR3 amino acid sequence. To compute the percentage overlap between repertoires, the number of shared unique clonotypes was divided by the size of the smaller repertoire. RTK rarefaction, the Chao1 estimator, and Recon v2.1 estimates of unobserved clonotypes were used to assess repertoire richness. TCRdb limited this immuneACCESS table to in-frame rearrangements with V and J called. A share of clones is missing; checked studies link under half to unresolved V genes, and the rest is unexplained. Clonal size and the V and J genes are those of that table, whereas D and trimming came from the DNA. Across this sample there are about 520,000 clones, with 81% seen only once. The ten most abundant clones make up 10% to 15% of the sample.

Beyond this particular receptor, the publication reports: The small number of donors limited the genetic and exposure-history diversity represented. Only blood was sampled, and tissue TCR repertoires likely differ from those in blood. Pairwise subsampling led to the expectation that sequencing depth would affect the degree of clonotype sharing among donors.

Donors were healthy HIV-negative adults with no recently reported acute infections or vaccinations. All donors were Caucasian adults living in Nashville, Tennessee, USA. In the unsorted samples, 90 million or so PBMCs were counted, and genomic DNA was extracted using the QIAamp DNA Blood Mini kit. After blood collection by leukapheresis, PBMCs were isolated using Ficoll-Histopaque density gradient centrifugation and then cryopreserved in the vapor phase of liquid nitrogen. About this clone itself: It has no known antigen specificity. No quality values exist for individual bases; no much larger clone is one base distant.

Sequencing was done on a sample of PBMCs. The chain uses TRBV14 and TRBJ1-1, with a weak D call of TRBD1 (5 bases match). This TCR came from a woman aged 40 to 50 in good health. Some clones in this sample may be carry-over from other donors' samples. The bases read TGTGCCAGCAGCCCCAGGGTATTTGGCACTGAAGCTTTCTTT. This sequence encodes CASSPRVFGTEAFF.